The TCR beta chain described here comes from a study of blood T cells in healthy people across ages. The second PCR ran about 6 to 12 cycles with a sample-barcoded 5' primer and J-beta primers. TCRdb re-called the 5' RACE reads through MiXCR, storing one row per CDR3 protein. The data show roughly 1.5 million distinct CDR3 sequences, 40% to 45% seen once. CDR1 and CDR2 (germline): DFQATT, SNEGSKA (reference sequence). The CDR3 is 14 amino acids. V was clipped by 2 bases and J by 6 bases, with 15 bases between them. This clonotype was picked up many times. V usage is TRBV20-1 and J usage is TRBJ2-3, with D tentatively TRBD2 (5 bases). Material for sequencing was blood. The source of this sequence is a woman younger than 35 in good health. CDR3 amino acids: CSARTRLAGDTQYF. CDR3 bases: TGCAGTGCTAGAACCCGGCTAGCCGGGGATACGCAGTATTTT.